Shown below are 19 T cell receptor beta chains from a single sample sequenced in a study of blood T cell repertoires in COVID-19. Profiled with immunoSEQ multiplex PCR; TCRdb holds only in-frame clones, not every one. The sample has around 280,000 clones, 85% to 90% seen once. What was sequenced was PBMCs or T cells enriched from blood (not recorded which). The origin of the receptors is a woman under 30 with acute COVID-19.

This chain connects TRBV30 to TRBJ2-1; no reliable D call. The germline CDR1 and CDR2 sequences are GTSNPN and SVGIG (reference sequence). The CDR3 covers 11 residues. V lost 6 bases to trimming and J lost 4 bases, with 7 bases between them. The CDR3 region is CACAVYNEQFF. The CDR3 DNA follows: TGTGCCTGTGCGGTATACAATGAGCAGTTCTTC.

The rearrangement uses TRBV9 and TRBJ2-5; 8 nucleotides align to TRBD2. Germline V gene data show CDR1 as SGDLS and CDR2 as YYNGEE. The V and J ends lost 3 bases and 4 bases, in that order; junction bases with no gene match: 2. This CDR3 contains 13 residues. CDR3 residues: CASSGTSLETQYF. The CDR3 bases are TGTGCCAGCAGCGGGACTAGCCTAGAGACCCAGTACTTC.

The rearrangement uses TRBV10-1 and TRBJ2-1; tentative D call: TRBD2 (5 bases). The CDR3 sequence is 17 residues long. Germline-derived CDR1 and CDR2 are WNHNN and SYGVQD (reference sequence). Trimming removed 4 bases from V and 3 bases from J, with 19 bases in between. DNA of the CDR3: TGCGCCAGCAGTGGGAAGGGAGACCAGCCGTACTACAATGAGCAGTTCTTC. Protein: CASSGKGDQPYYNEQFF.

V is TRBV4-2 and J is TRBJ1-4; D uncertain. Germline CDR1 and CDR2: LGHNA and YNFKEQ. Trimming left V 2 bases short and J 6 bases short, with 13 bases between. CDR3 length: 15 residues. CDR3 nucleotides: TGTGCCAGCAGCCAACCCTACCGGGATGATGAAAAACTGTTTTTT. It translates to CASSQPYRDDEKLFF.

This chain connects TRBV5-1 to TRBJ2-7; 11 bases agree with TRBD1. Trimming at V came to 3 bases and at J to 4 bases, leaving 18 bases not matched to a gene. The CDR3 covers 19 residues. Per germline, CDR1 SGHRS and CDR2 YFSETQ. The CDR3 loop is CASSSGQGASKLRGYEQYF. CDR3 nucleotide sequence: TGCGCCAGCAGCTCTGGACAGGGGGCTTCGAAGTTAAGGGGATACGAGCAGTACTTC.

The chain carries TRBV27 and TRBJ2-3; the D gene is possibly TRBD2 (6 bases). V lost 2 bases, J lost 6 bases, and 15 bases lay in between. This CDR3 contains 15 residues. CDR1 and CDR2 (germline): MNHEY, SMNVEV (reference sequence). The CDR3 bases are TGTGCCAGCAGTTTAAGGTTTCTAGCGCGGGATACGCAGTATTTT. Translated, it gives CASSLRFLARDTQYF.

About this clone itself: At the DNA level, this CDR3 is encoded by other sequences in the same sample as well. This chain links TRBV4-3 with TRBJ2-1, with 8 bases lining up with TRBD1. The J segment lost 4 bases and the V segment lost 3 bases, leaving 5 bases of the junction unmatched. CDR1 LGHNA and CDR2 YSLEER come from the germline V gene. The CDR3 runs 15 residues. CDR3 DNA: TGCGCCAGCAGCCAGGGGACAGGCCTATACAATGAGCAGTTCTTC. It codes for CASSQGTGLYNEQFF.

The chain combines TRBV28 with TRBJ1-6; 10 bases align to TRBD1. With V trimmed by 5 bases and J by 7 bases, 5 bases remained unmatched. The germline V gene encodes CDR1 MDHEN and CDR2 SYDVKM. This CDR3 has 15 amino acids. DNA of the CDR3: TGTGCCAGCAGTGACCTGGGACAGGGGAATTCACCCCTCCACTTT. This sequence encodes CASSDLGQGNSPLHF. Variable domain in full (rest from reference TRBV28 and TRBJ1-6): DVKVTQSSRYLVKRTGEKVFLECVQDMDHENMFWYRQDPGLGLRLIYFSYDVKMKEKGDIPEGYSVSREKKERFSLILESASTNQTSMYLCASSDLGQGNSPLHFGNGTRLTVT.

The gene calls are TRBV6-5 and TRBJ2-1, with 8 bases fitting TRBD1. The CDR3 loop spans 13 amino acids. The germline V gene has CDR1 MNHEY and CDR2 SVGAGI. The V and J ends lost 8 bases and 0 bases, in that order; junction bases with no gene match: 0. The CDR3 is CASGQGSYNEQFF. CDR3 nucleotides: TGTGCCAGCGGACAGGGCTCCTACAATGAGCAGTTCTTC.

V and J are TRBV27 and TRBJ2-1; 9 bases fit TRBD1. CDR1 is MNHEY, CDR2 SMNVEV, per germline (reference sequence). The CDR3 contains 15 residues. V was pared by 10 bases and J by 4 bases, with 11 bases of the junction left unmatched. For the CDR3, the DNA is TGTGCCACCCACCGTAGGGACAGGGATTACAATGAGCAGTTCTTC. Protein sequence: CATHRRDRDYNEQFF.

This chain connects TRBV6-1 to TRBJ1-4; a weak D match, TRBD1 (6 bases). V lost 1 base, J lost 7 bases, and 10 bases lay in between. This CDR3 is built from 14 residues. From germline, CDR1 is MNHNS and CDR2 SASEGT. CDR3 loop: CASSEGGHIEKLFF. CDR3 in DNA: TGTGCCAGCAGTGAAGGGGGACATATTGAAAAACTGTTTTTT.

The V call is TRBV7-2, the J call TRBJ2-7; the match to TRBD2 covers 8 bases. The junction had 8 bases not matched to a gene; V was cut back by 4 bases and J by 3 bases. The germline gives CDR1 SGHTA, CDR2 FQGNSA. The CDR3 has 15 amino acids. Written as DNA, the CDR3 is TGTGCCAGCAGCTCCCGACTAGCGACCCGCTACGAGCAGTACTTC. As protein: CASSSRLATRYEQYF.

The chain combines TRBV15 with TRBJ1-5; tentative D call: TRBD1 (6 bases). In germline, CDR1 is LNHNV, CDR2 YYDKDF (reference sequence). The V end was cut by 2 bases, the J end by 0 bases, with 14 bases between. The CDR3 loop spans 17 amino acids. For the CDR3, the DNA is TGTGCCACCAGCAGAACCCGGACAGCTTATAGCAATCAGCCCCAGCATTTT. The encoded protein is CATSRTRTAYSNQPQHF.

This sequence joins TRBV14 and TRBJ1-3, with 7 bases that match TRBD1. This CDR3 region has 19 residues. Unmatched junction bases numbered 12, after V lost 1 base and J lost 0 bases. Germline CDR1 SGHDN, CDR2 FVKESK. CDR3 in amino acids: CASSQGGGLTKYSGNTIYF. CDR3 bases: TGTGCCAGCAGCCAAGGAGGGGGCCTCACGAAATACTCTGGAAACACCATATATTTT.

In nucleotides, the CDR3 is TGCGCCAGCAGCCAAGTAGGAGGGACGGGCTACACCTTC. Translated, it gives CASSQVGGTGYTF. The chain links TRBV4-1 to TRBJ1-2; D may be TRBD1 (5 bases). V lost 1 base, J lost 8 bases, and 11 bases lay in between. The CDR3 is 13 residues long. CDR1 is MGHRA and CDR2 is YSYEKL in the germline V gene.

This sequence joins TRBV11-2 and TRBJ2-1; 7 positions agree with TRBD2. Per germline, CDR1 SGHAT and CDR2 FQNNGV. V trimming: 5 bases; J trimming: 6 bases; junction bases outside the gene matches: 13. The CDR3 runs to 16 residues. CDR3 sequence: CASSPTKAGVGNEQFF. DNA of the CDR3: TGTGCCAGCAGCCCCACTAAGGCGGGAGTCGGCAATGAGCAGTTCTTC. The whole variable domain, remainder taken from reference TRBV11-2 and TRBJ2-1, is EAGVAQSPRYKIIEKRQSVAFWCNPISGHATLYWYQQILGQGPKLLIQFQNNGVVDDSQLPKDRFSAERLKGVDSTLKIQPAKLEDSAVYLCASSPTKAGVGNEQFFGPGTRLTVL.

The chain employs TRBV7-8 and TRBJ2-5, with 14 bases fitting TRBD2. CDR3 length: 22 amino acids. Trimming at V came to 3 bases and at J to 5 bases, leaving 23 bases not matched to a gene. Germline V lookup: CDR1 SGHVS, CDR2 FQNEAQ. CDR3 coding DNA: TGTGCCAGCAGCTTCCGTACCGGGACTAGCGGGAGTCTAGGTTTCCCCCAGGAGACCCAGTACTTC. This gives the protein CASSFRTGTSGSLGFPQETQYF.

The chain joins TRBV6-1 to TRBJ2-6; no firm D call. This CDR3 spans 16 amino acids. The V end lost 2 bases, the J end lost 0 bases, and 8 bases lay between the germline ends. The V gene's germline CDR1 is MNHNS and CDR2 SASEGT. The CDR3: CASSEYGYSGANVLTF. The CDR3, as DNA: TGTGCCAGCAGTGAATACGGGTACTCTGGGGCCAACGTCCTGACTTTC.

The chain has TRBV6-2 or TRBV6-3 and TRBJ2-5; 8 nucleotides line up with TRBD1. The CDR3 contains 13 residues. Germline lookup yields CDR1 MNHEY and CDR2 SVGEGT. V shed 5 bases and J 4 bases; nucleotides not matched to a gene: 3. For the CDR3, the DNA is TGTGCCAGCAGTGGACAGGGACGAGAGACCCAGTACTTC. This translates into CASSGQGRETQYF.